These 30 T cell receptor beta chains were sequenced from one sample in a study of shared clonotypes between healthy human individuals. Sequenced by immunoSEQ multiplex PCR; TCRdb stores in-frame clones only, minus some. The sample records around 550,000 clones, 90% to 96% being singletons. The sequencing input was naive CD4+ T cells sorted from blood. Subset denoted: CD45RA+ positively selected. The receptors originated from a woman aged 25-40 years in good health.

J is TRBJ1-5 and V is TRBV28; 8 bases match TRBD1. The CDR3 runs to 15 residues. CDR1 is MDHEN, CDR2 SYDVKM, per germline. V shed 4 bases, J shed 5 bases, and the junction held 7 bases outside the gene matches. CDR3 protein: CASSSGGSLDQPQHF. In nucleotides, the CDR3 is TGTGCCAGCAGTTCAGGGGGCAGCTTGGATCAGCCCCAGCATTTT. Variable domain in full (rest from reference TRBV28 and TRBJ1-5): DVKVTQSSRYLVKRTGEKVFLECVQDMDHENMFWYRQDPGLGLRLIYFSYDVKMKEKGDIPEGYSVSREKKERFSLILESASTNQTSMYLCASSSGGSLDQPQHFGDGTRLSIL.

This clone was seen a single time. The chain links TRBV7-9 to TRBJ2-5, with 8 positions matching TRBD1. Germline V gives CDR1 SEHNR, CDR2 FQNEAQ (reference sequence). The V gene end was trimmed by 8 bases and the J gene end by 7 bases; junction bases not matched to a gene: 9. CDR3 length: 13 residues. The CDR3 DNA sequence: TGTGCCAGCGGACAGGGTGAGGTTGGGACCCAGTACTTC. As protein: CASGQGEVGTQYF. Supplemented by reference TRBV7-9 and TRBJ2-5, the full variable domain reads DTGVSQNPRHKITKRGQNVTFRCDPISEHNRLYWYRQTLGQGPEFLTYFQNEAQLEKSRLLSDRFSAERPKGSFSTLEIQRTEQGDSAMYLCASGQGEVGTQYFGPGTRLLVL.

The CDR3 nucleotides are TGTGCCAGCAGTAGGGCAGGGGGTCTGACTAATGAAAAACTGTTTTTT. It specifies CASSRAGGLTNEKLFF. This chain uses TRBV25-1 with TRBJ1-4; 7 bases are shared with TRBD1. Per germline, CDR1 MGHDK and CDR2 SYGVNS. CDR3 length: 16 residues. J lost 2 bases, V lost 5 bases, and 8 bases had no gene match.

V is TRBV5-1 and J is TRBJ2-3; D might be TRBD2 (6 bases). From germline, CDR1 is SGHRS and CDR2 YFSETQ. The CDR3 loop spans 16 amino acids. Deletions cut 4 bases from V and 2 bases from J, with 17 bases between. In nucleotides, the CDR3 is TGCGCCAGCAGCCCCGGAGGAGGGTGGAACACAGATACGCAGTATTTT. It translates to CASSPGGGWNTDTQYF.

This clone occurred once. The chain links TRBV5-4 to TRBJ2-7; TRBD2 matches at 7 bases. Looked up from germline, CDR1 is SGHNT and CDR2 is YYREEE (reference sequence). With 1 base clipped from V and 0 bases from J, the junction kept 4 bases outside the gene matches. This CDR3 has 15 amino acids. The CDR3 region is CASSLQAGVSYEQYF. As DNA, the CDR3 is TGTGCCAGCAGCTTGCAGGCGGGAGTCTCCTACGAGCAGTACTTC. The full variable domain, rest sourced from reference TRBV5-4 and TRBJ2-7, is ETGVTQSPTHLIKTRGQQVTLRCSSQSGHNTVSWYQQALGQGPQFIFQYYREEENGRGNFPPRFSGLQFPNYSSELNVNALELDDSALYLCASSLQAGVSYEQYFGPGTRLTVT.

The chain has TRBV6-5 and TRBJ1-6, with D hard to call. V was cut by 2 bases and J by 8 bases, with 7 bases left in between. This CDR3 is 13 amino acids long. Germline-derived CDR1 and CDR2 are MNHEY and SVGAGI. The CDR3 region has the DNA TGTGCCAGCAGTTACAGTATACATTCACCCCTCCACTTT. Translated: CASSYSIHSPLHF.

The V call is TRBV5-1, the J call TRBJ1-2; TRBD1 might be the D (6 bases). The V end lost 0 bases, the J end lost 6 bases, and 9 bases lay between the germline ends. The CDR3 length is 13 residues. Per germline, CDR1 SGHRS and CDR2 YFSETQ. CDR3 region: CASSLAGEDGYTF. CDR3 DNA sequence: TGCGCCAGCAGCTTGGCAGGGGAAGATGGCTACACCTTC.

The chain carries TRBV10-3 and TRBJ2-7; 7 bases align to TRBD1. V shed 8 bases and J 3 bases; nucleotides not matched to a gene: 13. From germline, CDR1 is ENHRY and CDR2 SYGVKD. The CDR3 sequence is 15 residues long. The CDR3 DNA sequence: TGTGCCATCGGGAGAGGACAGGAAAAGATCTACGAGCAGTACTTC. Translated, it gives CAIGRGQEKIYEQYF.

The chain is built from TRBV7-8 and TRBJ1-1; 9 bases align to TRBD1. V shed 3 bases and J 6 bases; nucleotides not matched to a gene: 17. The length of the CDR3 is 18 residues. Per germline, CDR1 SGHVS and CDR2 FQNEAQ. The CDR3 DNA follows: TGTGCCAGCAGCTTCTCCACTTACGGGACAGGGAATATCGCTGAAGCTTTCTTT. This encodes CASSFSTYGTGNIAEAFF.

The J gene is TRBJ1-3, the V gene TRBV28; no clear D. V lost 2 bases and J 7 bases, leaving 9 bases between the germline ends. Germline V gene lookup returns CDR1 MDHEN and CDR2 SYDVKM. CDR3 length: 13 residues. DNA for the CDR3: TGTGCCAGCAGTTTAAACGTCGGGAACACCATATATTTT. Residues: CASSLNVGNTIYF.

The genes are TRBV6-6 and TRBJ2-7; 9 bases are a match to TRBD2. V trimming: 2 bases; J trimming: 7 bases; junction bases outside the gene matches: 9. Germline V gene sequence: CDR1 MNHNY, CDR2 SVGAGI (reference sequence). This CDR3 is built from 15 residues. Here the CDR3 DNA reads TGTGCCAGCAGTTACGTCAGTAGCGGGAGAGGGGAGCAGTACTTC. Its translation: CASSYVSSGRGEQYF.

The gene calls are TRBV28 and TRBJ1-5, with 7 bases matching TRBD1. This CDR3 has 14 residues. CDR1 MDHEN and CDR2 SYDVKM come from the germline V gene. V gave up 6 bases and J gave up 5 bases; unmatched junction bases: 7. The CDR3 loop reads CASSLDRPHQPQHF. CDR3 coding DNA: TGTGCCAGCAGCTTGGACAGGCCACATCAGCCCCAGCATTTT.

This clone was detected only once. This chain connects TRBV25-1 to TRBJ2-5; perhaps TRBD2 as D (6 bases). The J call may be incorrect, as the DNA end agrees better with TRBJ2-7. The germline gives CDR1 MGHDK, CDR2 SYGVNS. The CDR3 sequence is 15 residues long. The CDR3: CASSESASAAYEQYF. CDR3 coding DNA: TGTGCCAGCAGTGAGTCGGCTAGCGCGGCCTACGAGCAGTACTTC.

The chain couples TRBV5-5 to TRBJ1-5; D is uncertain. The length of the CDR3 is 15 residues. The germline V gene encodes CDR1 SGHKS and CDR2 YYEKEE (reference sequence). V lost 4 bases and J lost 0, with 11 bases in between. The CDR3 DNA reads as TGTGCCAGCAGCATACAGACGTATAGCAATCAGCCCCAGCATTTT. This sequence encodes CASSIQTYSNQPQHF.

The V gene is TRBV10-3, the J gene TRBJ2-1; D may be TRBD1 (6 bases). CDR3 length equals 14 residues. Trimming took off 0 bases at V and 8 bases at J, with 11 bases between the two ends. The germline gives CDR1 ENHRY, CDR2 SYGVKD. CDR3 nucleotide sequence: TGTGCCATCAGTGAGTCACAGGGCACCCATGAGCAGTTCTTC. It codes for CAISESQGTHEQFF.

The chain recombines TRBV19 with TRBJ2-5, with D possibly TRBD2 on 6 matching bases. Germline-derived CDR1 and CDR2 are LNHDA and SQIVND (reference sequence). The CDR3 runs 13 residues. The V end lost 6 bases, the J end lost 5 bases, and 13 bases lay between the germline ends. The CDR3 DNA is TGTGCCAGTAGAAGGGTAGGAGGGGAGACCCAGTACTTC. Its protein is CASRRVGGETQYF.

This clone appeared a single time. The chain recombines TRBV6-4 with TRBJ2-7; TRBD1 matches 7 bases. Germline V gene data show CDR1 as MRHNA and CDR2 as SNTAGT. J lost 5 bases, V lost 5 bases, and 6 bases had no gene match. The CDR3 runs 13 residues. This CDR3 is CASSTGDGNEQYF. As DNA, the CDR3 is TGTGCCAGCAGTACAGGGGACGGGAACGAGCAGTACTTC.

The chain links TRBV7-7 to TRBJ2-7; 7 bases agree with TRBD2. Germline-derived CDR1 and CDR2 are SSHAT and FNYEAQ (reference sequence). The V segment lost 5 bases and the J segment 7 bases; nucleotides outside the gene matches: 14. The length of the CDR3 is 15 residues. CDR3 sequence: CASSPPPGGPGEQYF. The CDR3 DNA reads TGTGCCAGCAGCCCCCCCCCGGGAGGTCCGGGGGAGCAGTACTTC.

The genes are TRBV6-5 and TRBJ1-3; no definite D call. The CDR3 totals 15 residues. V was trimmed by 6 bases and J by 4 bases, leaving 16 bases between them. The germline V gene encodes CDR1 MNHEY and CDR2 SVGAGI. CDR3: CASSPGGDSGNTIYF. CDR3 in DNA: TGTGCCAGCAGCCCAGGCGGTGATTCGGGAAACACCATATATTTT.

Here the CDR3 reads CASRGGEGETQYF. The CDR3 bases are TGTGCCAGCAGAGGGGGGGAAGGAGAGACCCAGTACTTC. This chain uses TRBV2 with TRBJ2-5, with TRBD2 as a possible D gene (7 bases). Germline V gene data show CDR1 as SNHLY and CDR2 as FYNNEI. The CDR3 has 13 amino acids. V was shortened by 6 bases and J by 4 bases, with 12 bases between the two germline ends.

The V gene is TRBV28, the J gene TRBJ2-7; no clear D gene. The CDR3 runs 15 residues. Trimming stripped 5 bases from V and 2 bases from J, with 16 bases between. Germline assignment: CDR1 MDHEN and CDR2 SYDVKM. The CDR3 here is CASSIDTWAAYEQYF. As DNA, the CDR3 is TGTGCCAGCAGTATCGATACGTGGGCAGCCTACGAGCAGTACTTC.

This rearrangement joins TRBV20-1 to TRBJ2-7; D unresolved. The CDR3 covers 9 residues. V was shortened by 4 bases and J by 7 bases, with 5 bases between the two germline ends. Germline CDR1 and CDR2: DFQATT and SNEGSKA (reference sequence). CDR3 residues: CSATEEQYF. In nucleotides, the CDR3 is TGCAGTGCTACGGAGGAGCAGTACTTC.

This sequence joins TRBV6-5 and TRBJ2-5, with D hard to call. The CDR3 totals 13 residues. V was pared by 10 bases and J by 3 bases, with 15 bases between. Germline CDR1 reads MNHEY; CDR2 reads SVGAGI. The CDR3 loop is CAIAPGVKETQYF. CDR3 bases: TGTGCCATCGCCCCGGGCGTTAAAGAGACCCAGTACTTC.

V and J are TRBV19 and TRBJ1-2; 10 bases line up with TRBD1. The CDR3 is 15 residues long. CDR1 is LNHDA, CDR2 SQIVND, per germline (reference sequence). V lost 8 bases to trimming and J lost 5 bases; unmatched junction nucleotides: 11. CDR3 amino acids: CASRTGGSLTYGYTF. As DNA, the CDR3 is TGTGCCAGTCGGACAGGGGGATCCCTGACTTATGGCTACACCTTC.

Of note for this clone: This CDR3 is also generated by other DNA sequences in the sample. This chain uses TRBV4-1 with TRBJ2-7; TRBD1 agrees at 7 bases. J was trimmed by 1 base and V by 3 bases; bases with no gene match: 0. Looked up from germline, CDR1 is MGHRA and CDR2 is YSYEKL. This CDR3 contains 13 residues. The DNA of the CDR3 is TGCGCCAGCAGCCAGGACAGGTCCTACGAGCAGTACTTC. It codes for CASSQDRSYEQYF.

The J gene is TRBJ2-3, the V gene TRBV18; a weak D match, TRBD1 (5 bases). The germline V gene has CDR1 KGHSH and CDR2 LQKENI. There are 15 residues in the CDR3. The V gene lost 2 bases and the J gene lost 3 bases, with 12 bases spanning the gap. The CDR3 nucleotides read TGTGCCAGCTCACCAGTAGCCAGGGCTACAGATACGCAGTATTTT. Amino acid sequence: CASSPVARATDTQYF.

The chain is built from TRBV2 and TRBJ2-5; TRBD1 matches at 8 bases. The ends lost 3 bases at V and 5 bases at J; junction bases unmatched: 8. The CDR3 covers 15 residues. From germline, CDR1 is SNHLY and CDR2 FYNNEI. CDR3 sequence (DNA): TGTGCCAGCAGTGACCTCGGACAGGGTTACGAGACCCAGTACTTC. Protein product: CASSDLGQGYETQYF. The variable domain in full, with the rest retrieved from reference TRBV2 and TRBJ2-5, is EPEVTQTPSHQVTQMGQEVILRCVPISNHLYFYWYRQILGQKVEFLVSFYNNEISEKSEIFDDQFSVERPDGSNFTLKIRSTKLEDSAMYFCASSDLGQGYETQYFGPGTRLLVL.

This clone was recorded once. V and J are TRBV5-6 and TRBJ2-7; 11 bases are a match to TRBD2. This CDR3 is 19 amino acids long. Germline V lookup: CDR1 SGHDT, CDR2 YYEEEE. J gave up 2 bases and V 1 base, and 14 bases lay outside the gene matches. CDR3: CASSLRQGWASGRPYEQYF. CDR3 in DNA: TGTGCCAGCAGCTTGCGACAGGGGTGGGCTAGCGGGAGGCCCTACGAGCAGTACTTC. The entire variable domain, with the rest obtained from reference TRBV5-6 and TRBJ2-7, is as follows: DAGVTQSPTHLIKTRGQQVTLRCSPKSGHDTVSWYQQALGQGPQFIFQYYEEEERQRGNFPDRFSGHQFPNYSSELNVNALLLGDSALYLCASSLRQGWASGRPYEQYFGPGTRLTVT.

The chain couples TRBV11-2 to TRBJ2-5, with D perhaps TRBD2 (5 bases). Looked up from germline, CDR1 is SGHAT and CDR2 is FQNNGV. The V gene lost 3 bases and the J gene lost 0 bases, with 17 bases spanning the gap. This CDR3 is built from 17 residues. The CDR3 sequence is CASSFRSTRLYQETQYF. The CDR3, as DNA: TGTGCCAGCAGCTTCAGATCAACTAGATTATACCAAGAGACCCAGTACTTC.

V gene TRBV19 combines with J gene TRBJ2-1; 7 bases map to TRBD2. The ends lost 5 bases at V and 8 bases at J; junction bases unmatched: 30. The germline CDR1 and CDR2 sequences are LNHDA and SQIVND (reference sequence). CDR3 length equals 21 residues. This CDR3 reads CASSFFPVSLVGGHAGDEQFF. As DNA, the CDR3 is TGTGCCAGTAGTTTCTTTCCTGTCTCGCTAGTGGGAGGGCATGCCGGCGATGAGCAGTTCTTC.